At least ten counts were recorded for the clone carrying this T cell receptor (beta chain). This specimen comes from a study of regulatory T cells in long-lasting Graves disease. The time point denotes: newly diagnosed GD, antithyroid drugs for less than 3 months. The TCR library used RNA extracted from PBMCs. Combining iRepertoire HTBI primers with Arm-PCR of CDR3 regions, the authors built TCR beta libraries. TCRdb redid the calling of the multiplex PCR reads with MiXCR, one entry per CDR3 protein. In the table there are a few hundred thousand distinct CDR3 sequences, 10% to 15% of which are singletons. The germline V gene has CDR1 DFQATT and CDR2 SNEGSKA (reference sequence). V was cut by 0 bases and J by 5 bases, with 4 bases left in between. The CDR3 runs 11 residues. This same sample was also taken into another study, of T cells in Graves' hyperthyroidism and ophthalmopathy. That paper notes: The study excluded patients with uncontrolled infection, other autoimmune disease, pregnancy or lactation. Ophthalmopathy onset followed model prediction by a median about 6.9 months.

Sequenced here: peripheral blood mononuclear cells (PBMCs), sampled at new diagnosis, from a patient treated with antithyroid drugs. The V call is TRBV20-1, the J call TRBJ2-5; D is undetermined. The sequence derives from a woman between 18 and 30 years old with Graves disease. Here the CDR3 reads CSARDRETQYF. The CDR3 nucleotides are TGCAGTGCTAGAGATCGGGAGACCCAGTACTTC.